These T cell receptor beta chains were read from a single sample in a study of shared clonotypes between healthy human individuals. The repertoire was sequenced with immunoSEQ multiplex PCR; TCRdb's copy has only in-frame clones and lacks some. The data show more than 1,200,000 clones, 98% to 99% seen once. Sequenced: naive CD4+ T cells sorted from blood. Receptors originate from a man aged 30-40 years in good health. The CDR3 runs from the conserved cysteine through the conserved F or W. A D gene is named only where the DNA matches it firmly. The size entry is marked missing in some rows and otherwise reads once, few, many or a size class.

NA	TRBV19	NA	TRBJ2-1	TGTGCCAGTAGTATAGGAACAGACAATGAGCAGTTCTTC	CASSIGTDNEQFF
NA	TRBV5-1	NA	TRBJ2-3	TGCGCCAGCAGCTTGGAGGCAGCCCTCACAGATACGCAGTATTTT	CASSLEAALTDTQYF
once	TRBV6-1	NA	TRBJ1-2	TGTGCCAGCAGTGAAGGGTGGGGCGGGCCCTATGGCTACACCTTC	CASSEGWGGPYGYTF
NA	TRBV5-5	NA	TRBJ2-3	TGTGCCAGCACCCTTTGGGCTAGCTCTACCACAGATACGCAGTATTTT	CASTLWASSTTDTQYF
NA	TRBV7-2	TRBD1	TRBJ1-2	TGTGCCAGCAGCTTGGATTGGGAGGGGGCGCGAGGCTACACCTTC	CASSLDWEGARGYTF
NA	TRBV5-1	NA	TRBJ2-5	TGCGCCAGCAGCTTGGGCGGGGGCGAGACCCAGTACTTC	CASSLGGGETQYF
NA	TRBV7-9	NA	TRBJ2-5	TGTGCCAGCAGCTCCCAGCCGGGATCCCAGGAAGAGACCCAGTACTTC	CASSSQPGSQEETQYF
once	TRBV2	NA	TRBJ2-1	TGTGCCAGCAGGGGGGCGGTGAGCTCCTACAATGAGCAGTTCTTC	CASRGAVSSYNEQFF
once	TRBV6-5	NA	TRBJ1-1	TGTGCCAGCGCCCACGGGGGGGGGTGGAACACTGAAGCTTTCTTT	CASAHGGGWNTEAFF
once	TRBV5-1	TRBD2	TRBJ2-5	TGCGCCAGCAGCTTGAGCCTAGCGGGAGGGGACGAGACCCAGTACTTC	CASSLSLAGGDETQYF
NA	TRBV27	NA	TRBJ2-3	TGTGCCAGCAGTCCACTGGGGCTAGTGGAACACACAGATACGCAGTATTTT	CASSPLGLVEHTDTQYF
NA	TRBV6-6	NA	TRBJ2-7	TGTGCCAGCAGTTACTCCCCCATTTACGAGCAGTACTTC	CASSYSPIYEQYF
NA	TRBV15	TRBD1	TRBJ1-4	TGTGCCACCAGCGGGGAGACCTGGACAGGGGCTAATGAAAAACTGTTTTTT	CATSGETWTGANEKLFF
NA	TRBV6-5	NA	TRBJ2-6	TGTGCCAGCAGTGTCCTCTCTGGGGCCAACGTCCTGACTTTC	CASSVLSGANVLTF
NA	TRBV28	TRBD1	TRBJ2-1	TGTGCCAGCAGTGGGTCGGGACAGGGGGCGGATGAGCAGTTCTTC	CASSGSGQGADEQFF
NA	TRBV6-1	TRBD2	TRBJ2-7	TGTGCCAGCAGGGTGACTAGCGGAGCCACCTACGAGCAGTACTTC	CASRVTSGATYEQYF
NA	TRBV5-1	TRBD1	TRBJ2-4	TGCGCCAGCAGCAGAGGACAGGGGGTCAACATTCAGTACTTC	CASSRGQGVNIQYF
NA	TRBV11-2	NA	TRBJ2-7	TGTGCCAGCAGCTTAGGGGTCTATAGGGACGAGCAGTACTTC	CASSLGVYRDEQYF
NA	TRBV18	NA	TRBJ1-1	TGTGCCAGCTCACCTGCGGACGAAGCTTTCTTT	CASSPADEAFF
NA	TRBV28	NA	TRBJ1-5	TGTGCCAGCAGTTTAGTGGGTAGTCAGCCCCAGCATTTT	CASSLVGSQPQHF
NA	TRBV5-5	NA	TRBJ1-1	TGTGCCAGCAGCTTGTCCCTCGGTTTAGCTTTCTTT	CASSLSLGLAFF
NA	TRBV5-4	NA	TRBJ2-2	TGTGCCAGCAGCTTCTTCCGCGGGGAGCTGTTTTTT	CASSFFRGELFF